This entry is about one T cell receptor (beta chain). These data come from a study of blood T cell repertoires in COVID-19. The length of the CDR3 is 12 residues. CDR1 is KGHSH, CDR2 LQKENI, per germline. Trimming stripped 2 bases from V and 8 bases from J, with 9 bases between. Study members were between roughly 18 and 100 years old and lived in 20 to 30 US regions. Participant reports of clinical history set cohort assignment. The study counted Cohort 3 donors as recovered given two negative PCRs, clearance, or symptom resolution. Authors' methods: Reference gene primer amplification in the assay estimated nucleated cell counts. Assay used: immunoSEQ multiplex PCR; TCRdb lists only in-frame clones, some missing. D and trimming come from the DNA, and the V and J calls and clone size come from that table. Here the sample spans a few hundred thousand clones, approximately 83% being singletons.

V gene TRBV18 combines with J gene TRBJ1-1; D gene ambiguous. The TCR originated in a man aged 45-65 years who had recovered from COVID-19. The sample comprised PBMCs or T cells enriched from blood (not recorded which). The CDR3 DNA follows: TGTGCCAGCTCACCAGGGCCGGGAGAAGCTTTCTTT. Protein sequence: CASSPGPGEAFF.